These 29 T cell receptor beta chains share one sample of origin, sequenced in a study of naive and memory T cell subsets. An equimolar mix of two oligonucleotides served as the beta constant-region primer for TRBC1 and TRBC2. The ligated cDNA underwent four PCR rounds using SP2 and nested alpha and beta constant-region primers. MiXCR was run by TCRdb on the UMI-ligation and nested PCR reads, yielding one entry per CDR3 protein. The data contain 4,000 to 5,000 distinct CDR3 sequences, 4% to 6% of them singletons. Sequenced input: effector memory CD8+ T cells from blood. Noted subset: effector memory, CD45RA- CD27-. The receptors stem from a human donor in good health.

This clonotype appeared many times. The chain has TRBV6-4 and TRBJ2-1; TRBD2 matches at 11 bases. This CDR3 contains 16 residues. The V gene end was trimmed by 5 bases and the J gene end by 0 bases; junction bases not matched to a gene: 3. Looked up from germline, CDR1 is MRHNA and CDR2 is SNTAGT. The chain's CDR3 is CASSLAGGSSYNEQFF. The CDR3 DNA follows: TGTGCCAGCAGTTTAGCGGGAGGGTCCTCCTACAATGAGCAGTTCTTC.

This chain uses TRBV9 with TRBJ2-7; 10 bases agree with TRBD2. V gave up 4 bases and J gave up 2 bases; unmatched junction bases: 6. CDR1 and CDR2 (germline): SGDLS, YYNGEE. The CDR3 has 15 amino acids. The DNA of the CDR3 is TGTGCCAGCAGCCCCCGACTAGCGGGTCCCTACGAGCAGTACTTC. It translates to CASSPRLAGPYEQYF.

On this clonotype itself: This clone may be a read error of a much larger clone one base away. The J gene is TRBJ2-3, the V gene TRBV27; D call uncertain. CDR1 is MNHEY and CDR2 is SMNVEV in the germline V gene (reference sequence). The CDR3 totals 15 residues. V lost 0 bases and J 0 bases, leaving 7 bases between the germline ends. CDR3 sequence (DNA): TGTGCCAGCAGTTTATCTGGCAGAAGCACAGATACGCAGTATTTT. Protein sequence: CASSLSGRSTDTQYF.

This clonotype counts as medium-sized. This chain links TRBV12-3 or TRBV12-4 with TRBJ1-1, with D unclear. V was pared by 4 bases and J by 5 bases, with 11 bases between. This CDR3 spans 13 amino acids. CDR3 residues: CASSWIGVTEAFF. DNA of the CDR3: TGTGCCAGCAGTTGGATTGGGGTGACTGAAGCTTTCTTT.

This clonotype ranks as medium-sized. The V gene is TRBV29-1, the J gene TRBJ2-5, with 12 nucleotides matching TRBD2. V lost 0 bases and J lost 2; bases outside the gene matches: 4. This CDR3 is 16 amino acids long. Germline V gives CDR1 SQVTM, CDR2 ANQGSEA. The CDR3 DNA sequence: TGCAGCGTTGAAGATCCAGGACTAGCGGGGCAAGAGACCCAGTACTTC. Amino acids: CSVEDPGLAGQETQYF. Complete variable domain (other parts from reference TRBV29-1 and TRBJ2-5): SAVISQKPSRDICQRGTSLTIQCQVDSQVTMMFWYRQQPGQSLTLIATANQGSEATYESGFVIDKFPISRPNLTFSTLTVSNMSPEDSSIYLCSVEDPGLAGQETQYFGPGTRLLVL.

This clonotype was seen at least ten times. V usage is TRBV28 and J usage is TRBJ1-5, with TRBD1 identical over 7 bases. This CDR3 comprises 15 residues. V shed 6 bases, J shed 3 bases, and the junction held 8 bases outside the gene matches. The germline V gene has CDR1 MDHEN and CDR2 SYDVKM. DNA of the CDR3: TGTGCCAGCAGGCAAGAGGACAGGCACAATCAGCCCCAGCATTTT. It specifies CASRQEDRHNQPQHF.

In its sample, this clonotype was seen many times. The CDR3 DNA sequence: TGTGCCAGCAGTGAGACAGGGGAGGGTTCACCCCTCCACTTT. It yields the protein CASSETGEGSPLHF. The rearrangement uses TRBV6-1 and TRBJ1-6; TRBD1 matches at 8 bases. Germline V gene lookup returns CDR1 MNHNS and CDR2 SASEGT. The CDR3 covers 14 residues. V was clipped by 3 bases and J by 9 bases; unmatched bases: 4.

The table lists this clonotype with many counts. This chain uses TRBV4-3 with TRBJ2-7; either TRBD1 or TRBD2 may fit D (5 bases each). The CDR3 runs 15 residues. Trimming cost V 0 bases and J 1 base, with 10 bases left between them. CDR1 LGHNA and CDR2 YSLEER come from the germline V gene. The CDR3 loop is CASSQEIGESYEQYF. CDR3 in DNA: TGCGCCAGCAGCCAAGAGATAGGGGAGTCCTACGAGCAGTACTTC.

Concerning this clonotype: A junction boundary mismatches the germline segment, possibly from a read error. The chain couples TRBV12-3 or TRBV12-4 to TRBJ2-4; 8 nucleotides line up with TRBD1. This CDR3 is built from 11 residues. This CDR3 reads CASRGGTGENF. CDR3 coding DNA: TGTGCCAGCAGGGGCGGGACAGGCGAAAACTTC.

This clonotype was seen at least ten times. The rearrangement links TRBV29-1 to TRBJ2-7; 8 bases line up with TRBD1. V shed 7 bases, J shed 4 bases, and the junction held 9 bases outside the gene matches. Germline loops: CDR1 SQVTM, CDR2 ANQGSEA. The CDR3 extends over 13 amino acids. Written as DNA, the CDR3 is TGCAGCGGATCCGGGACAGGTGGTTACGAGCAGTACTTC. This sequence encodes CSGSGTGGYEQYF.

This clonotype occurred many times. V is TRBV11-2 and J is TRBJ2-3, with TRBD1 matching over 10 bases. The CDR3 runs 16 residues. With V trimmed by 5 bases and J by 0 bases, 5 bases remained unmatched. Germline values: CDR1 SGHAT, CDR2 FQNNGV. The CDR3 region is CASSAGQGGSTDTQYF. DNA of the CDR3: TGTGCCAGCAGCGCCGGACAGGGGGGAAGCACAGATACGCAGTATTTT. Combining the CDR3 with reference TRBV11-2 and TRBJ2-3 gives the whole variable domain EAGVAQSPRYKIIEKRQSVAFWCNPISGHATLYWYQQILGQGPKLLIQFQNNGVVDDSQLPKDRFSAERLKGVDSTLKIQPAKLEDSAVYLCASSAGQGGSTDTQYFGPGTRLTVL.

In this sample, this clonotype turned up a few times. This sequence joins TRBV7-6 and TRBJ2-5; 7 bases agree with TRBD1. After removal of 3 bases from V and 5 bases from J, the junction contained 9 bases not matched to a gene. This CDR3 has 15 amino acids. CDR1 SGHVS and CDR2 FNYEAQ come from the germline V gene. This chain's CDR3 is CASSLAGTVAETQYF. CDR3 sequence (DNA): TGTGCCAGCAGCTTGGCCGGGACAGTGGCGGAGACCCAGTACTTC.

In its sample, this clonotype was seen many times. The chain uses TRBV25-1 and TRBJ2-7; 8 nucleotides agree with TRBD1. Germline V gene data show CDR1 as MGHDK and CDR2 as SYGVNS. The CDR3 covers 15 residues. V gave up 10 bases and J gave up 1 base; unmatched junction bases: 12. The CDR3 DNA reads as TGTGCCACACGAACGGTCGACAGGGGTTCCTACGAGCAGTACTTC. Amino acid sequence: CATRTVDRGSYEQYF.

In its sample, this clonotype was seen many times. This chain connects TRBV6-2 or TRBV6-3 to TRBJ2-6; tentatively, D is TRBD1 (5 bases). The CDR3 is 15 residues long. Germline CDR1 and CDR2: MNHEY and SVGEGT. Trimming took 7 bases from V and 0 from J, leaving 10 bases between them. CDR3 sequence reads: CASNQDSSGANVLTF. The CDR3 DNA reads TGTGCCAGCAACCAAGACAGCTCTGGGGCCAACGTCCTGACTTTC.

This clonotype was detected a few times. This chain links TRBV20-1 with TRBJ2-1; 10 bases map to TRBD1. Trimming at V came to 3 bases and at J to 8 bases, leaving 10 bases not matched to a gene. The length of the CDR3 is 15 residues. Germline V CDR1 and CDR2: DFQATT, SNEGSKA (reference sequence). The CDR3 here is CSASSRDRGGYEQFF. The CDR3 bases are TGCAGTGCTAGTAGTCGGGACAGGGGTGGGTATGAGCAGTTCTTC.

This clonotype was counted many times. The rearrangement joins TRBV20-1 to TRBJ2-7; D might be TRBD2 (5 bases). Germline CDR1 DFQATT, CDR2 SNEGSKA (reference sequence). The CDR3 spans 15 residues. V gave up 8 bases and J gave up 0 bases, with 20 bases separating them. The CDR3 reads CSTLGSPMGSYEQYF. The CDR3 DNA follows: TGCAGTACCCTAGGGAGCCCGATGGGCTCCTACGAGCAGTACTTC.

In its sample, this clonotype was seen many times. The chain combines TRBV6-1 with TRBJ2-2; TRBD2 matches 7 bases. The ends lost 4 bases at V and 6 bases at J; junction bases unmatched: 5. The CDR3 extends over 14 amino acids. The germline gives CDR1 MNHNS, CDR2 SASEGT. The CDR3 DNA is TGTGCCAGCAGTGTTGCGGGAGAATCCGGGGAGCTGTTTTTT. Protein sequence: CASSVAGESGELFF.

This chain connects TRBV7-6 to TRBJ2-1; tentatively, D is TRBD2 (5 bases). The CDR3 has 15 amino acids. V was pared by 4 bases and J by 10 bases, with 20 bases between. Germline V CDR1 and CDR2: SGHVS, FNYEAQ. CDR3 sequence: CASSYLEGQEVEQFF. CDR3 DNA sequence: TGTGCCAGCAGCTACCTCGAAGGCCAGGAGGTGGAGCAGTTCTTC.

This clonotype is medium-sized within its sample. V gene TRBV20-1 combines with J gene TRBJ1-5, with TRBD1 as a possible D gene (6 bases). The CDR3 contains 16 residues. The V end was cut by 0 bases, the J end by 4 bases, with 16 bases between. CDR1 and CDR2 (germline): DFQATT, SNEGSKA (reference sequence). DNA for the CDR3: TGCAGTGCTAGAGATCTCTGGGAGGGGGATAATCAGCCCCAGCATTTT. It specifies CSARDLWEGDNQPQHF.

The rearrangement uses TRBV6-4 and TRBJ1-5; D is unclear. Trimming shortened V by 0 bases and J by 0 bases, and 6 bases separated the two germline ends. Germline assignment: CDR1 MRHNA and CDR2 SNTAGT. This CDR3 has 15 amino acids. The chain's CDR3 is CASSDSAGSNQPQHF. The CDR3 DNA reads TGTGCCAGCAGTGACTCGGCGGGTAGCAATCAGCCCCAGCATTTT.

This clonotype was found many times. The chain uses TRBV11-2 and TRBJ1-2, with 8 positions matching TRBD1. CDR1 is SGHAT and CDR2 is FQNNGV in the germline V gene. The junction had 5 bases not matched to a gene; V was cut back by 5 bases and J by 9 bases. This CDR3 contains 12 residues. The CDR3 nucleotides read TGTGCCAGCAGCAAGGACAGGGATAGCTACACCTTC. It specifies CASSKDRDSYTF.

The CDR3 loop is CASSQGLGANQPQHF. The CDR3 bases are TGCGCCAGCAGCCAAGGTCTAGGGGCGAATCAGCCCCAGCATTTT. The gene calls are TRBV4-3 and TRBJ1-5, with a weak D call TRBD1 (5 bases). V gave up 1 base and J gave up 4 bases, with 11 bases separating them. CDR3 size: 15 residues. The germline CDR1 and CDR2 sequences are LGHNA and YSLEER.

Ten or more counts support this clonotype. The chain recombines TRBV20-1 with TRBJ2-7; the D is unclear. V gave up 6 bases and J gave up 4 bases, with 10 bases separating them. Germline values: CDR1 DFQATT, CDR2 SNEGSKA (reference sequence). The CDR3 contains 11 residues. CDR3 protein: CSALDGYEQYF. The CDR3 region has the DNA TGCAGTGCCTTGGACGGGTACGAGCAGTACTTC.

The chain recombines TRBV11-2 with TRBJ2-7; D is unresolved. This CDR3 is 12 amino acids long. Germline V CDR1 and CDR2: SGHAT, FQNNGV. Trimming removed 1 base at V and 6 bases at J, with 7 bases between. For the CDR3, the DNA is TGTGCCAGCAGCTTAGTCCCGTCCGAGCAGTACTTC. Translating gives CASSLVPSEQYF. Complete variable domain (other parts from reference TRBV11-2 and TRBJ2-7): EAGVAQSPRYKIIEKRQSVAFWCNPISGHATLYWYQQILGQGPKLLIQFQNNGVVDDSQLPKDRFSAERLKGVDSTLKIQPAKLEDSAVYLCASSLVPSEQYFGPGTRLTVT.

This clonotype was detected many times. This rearrangement joins TRBV4-1 to TRBJ1-2; 7 bases line up with TRBD1. The germline gives CDR1 MGHRA, CDR2 YSYEKL. The CDR3 sequence is 14 residues long. Trimming at V came to 0 bases and at J to 4 bases, leaving 2 bases not matched to a gene. The CDR3 sequence: CASSQDGTVYGYTF. As DNA, the CDR3 is TGCGCCAGCAGCCAAGACGGGACAGTCTATGGCTACACCTTC.

The chain uses TRBV6-2 or TRBV6-3 and TRBJ2-7; perhaps TRBD2 as D (5 bases). CDR3 length: 15 amino acids. The V and J ends lost 10 bases and 0 bases respectively, with 19 bases between them. The germline CDR1 and CDR2 sequences are MNHEY and SVGEGT. The CDR3, as DNA: TGTGCCACCGCTGACTCCCCCGCGGGCTCCTACGAGCAGTACTTC. It codes for CATADSPAGSYEQYF.

This clonotype was observed many times. The chain is built from TRBV28 and TRBJ2-7; 11 nucleotides line up with TRBD2. The length of the CDR3 is 15 residues. Germline trimming cut 6 bases from V and 2 bases from J; bases unmatched to any gene: 6. The germline V gene encodes CDR1 MDHEN and CDR2 SYDVKM. The CDR3 region is CASSLAGGGPYEQYF. DNA of the CDR3: TGTGCCAGCAGCCTAGCGGGAGGCGGGCCCTACGAGCAGTACTTC.

About this clonotype: A read error may be the cause here, since a much bigger clone is one base away. Likely a read error: the CDR3 ends without its conserved phenylalanine or tryptophan. This rearrangement joins TRBV9 to TRBJ2-1; D gene uncertain. CDR1 SGDLS and CDR2 YYNGEE come from the germline V gene. Trimming pared 0 bases from V and 9 bases from J, leaving 4 bases between. This CDR3 region has 11 residues. The CDR3 loop reads CASSVAGEQFY. CDR3 DNA: TGTGCCAGCAGCGTAGCTGGTGAGCAGTTCTAC.

This clonotype was found many times. The rearrangement joins TRBV20-1 to TRBJ2-4, with 9 positions matching TRBD1. The germline CDR1 and CDR2 sequences are DFQATT and SNEGSKA (reference sequence). V dropped 5 bases and J dropped 7; count of bases not matched to a gene: 12. The CDR3 length is 15 residues. The CDR3 DNA follows: TGCAGTGCTTCCTCCGGGACAGGGAAGAGCAACATTCAGTACTTC. Residues: CSASSGTGKSNIQYF.